This TCR beta chain was obtained from a study of shared clonotypes between healthy human individuals. Study details: Per donor, three plates held CD4 naive cells, three held CD4 memory, two held CD8 naive and one held CD8 memory.

Points on this clone: Antigen unknown.

TCRdb keeps only in-frame clones here, not all; method: immunoSEQ multiplex PCR. Here the sample spans hundreds of thousands of clones, 90% to 96% being singletons. Regarding the study as a whole: Despite large depth, sorted-subset datasets appeared incompletely sequenced.

Looked up from germline, CDR1 is MGHRA and CDR2 is YSYEKL. CDR3 length: 15 residues. J was trimmed by 1 base and V by 5 bases; bases with no gene match: 5. The sample comprised naive CD4+ T cells sorted from blood. The subset is: CD45RA+ positively selected. V and J are TRBV4-1 and TRBJ1-3, with TRBD1 identical over 7 bases. The sequence was obtained from a woman in her 30s in good health. The CDR3 nucleotides are TGCGCCAGCAGCGACGACAGGGCGTCTGGAAACACCATATATTTT. Its protein is CASSDDRASGNTIYF.